The entry that follows covers one T cell receptor (beta chain) sequence. The target of this receptor is not known. No base quality information exists; no much larger clone differs at one position. To sequence the TCRbeta CDR3 region, genomic DNA was isolated from the sorted cells. The immunoSEQ Assay was used to sequence the TCRbeta CDR3 regions. TCRdb limited this immuneACCESS table to in-frame rearrangements with V and J called. A share of clones is missing; checked studies link under half to unresolved V genes, and the rest is unexplained. The sample has fewer than 40,000 clones on record, around 80% of them singletons. Of the sample, around an eighth is held by the ten largest clones. These data originate in a study of OX40 agonist ivuxolimab in advanced cancers. As for the study more broadly: Ivuxolimab was an agonistic, fully human IgG2 monoclonal antibody directed against OX40 (CD134), a costimulatory receptor. Intravenous ivuxolimab was administered to patients every 2 weeks at six dose levels: 0.01, 0.1, 0.3, 1.5, 3 and 10 mg/kg. Among the roughly 52 dose-escalation patients, approximately 20 had hepatocellular carcinoma, 15 melanoma, 9 renal cell carcinoma and 9 head and neck cancer. A male proportion of nearly 85% and a mean age of 60 years, ranging from roughly 23 to 79, were recorded for the dose-escalation cohort. Patients were allowed to have had prior anti-PD-1, anti-PD-L1 or anti-CTLA-4 therapy, and about 40% of the dose-escalation patients had been treated with checkpoint inhibitors. Three dose-escalation patients achieved partial responses, one with hepatocellular carcinoma and two with cutaneous melanoma. The point of sequencing TCRbeta in the periphery was to test whether ivuxolimab changed TCR sequence diversity and drove clonal T-cell expansion. The paper covers the monotherapy dose-escalation part of the phase I ivuxolimab trial, which included N of about 50 patients.

General study outcomes and caveats: Low levels of normalized T-cell clonal expansion were also seen in some nonresponding patients. Which antigens the clonally expanded peripheral T cells were specific for was not determined. Clonal expansion of both CD4+ and CD8+ blood T cells was observed from baseline to week 6 at doses 0.1 to 3.0 mg/kg. In the 0.1-3.0 mg/kg groups, partial responders were among the patients with the lowest normalized peripheral clonal expansion, particularly in CD8+ T cells. After ivuxolimab, CD8+ T cells had more expanded clones than CD4+ T cells on average.

The CDR3 contains 16 residues, cysteine and phenylalanine counted. The only DNA kept is the CDR3, 48 bases in frame from the first base. V and J are trimmed by 4 bases and 6 bases, and the gene matches miss 12 bases of the junction. The germline V gene encodes CDR1 SEHNR and CDR2 FQNEAQ (reference sequence). The trial excluded patients who had a history of autoimmune disease or were on systemic immunosuppression. Peripheral blood for TCR sequencing was collected from all dose cohorts at baseline, on cycle 4 day 1, and on cycle 7 day 1. The samples were taken from a phase I, first-in-human, multicenter, open-label dose-escalation trial of ivuxolimab. Adults with locally advanced or metastatic melanoma, renal cell, hepatocellular, or head and neck squamous cell carcinoma were enrolled in the trial. CD4+ and CD8+ T cells were sorted separately from peripheral blood before TCR sequencing.

This sequence uses TRBV7-9 and TRBJ2-7; 10 central nucleotides agree with TRBD2. This sequence was found in an adult with an advanced solid tumor such as melanoma, head and neck, liver or kidney cancer. Here the sequenced sample was CD4+ or CD8+ T cells sorted from blood, taken in a trial of the OX40 agonist ivuxolimab. The CDR3 amino acid sequence is: CASSYFALAGDLEQYF. The DNA sequence is as follows: TGTGCCAGCAGCTATTTTGCCCTAGCGGGAGATCTCGAGCAGTACTTC.